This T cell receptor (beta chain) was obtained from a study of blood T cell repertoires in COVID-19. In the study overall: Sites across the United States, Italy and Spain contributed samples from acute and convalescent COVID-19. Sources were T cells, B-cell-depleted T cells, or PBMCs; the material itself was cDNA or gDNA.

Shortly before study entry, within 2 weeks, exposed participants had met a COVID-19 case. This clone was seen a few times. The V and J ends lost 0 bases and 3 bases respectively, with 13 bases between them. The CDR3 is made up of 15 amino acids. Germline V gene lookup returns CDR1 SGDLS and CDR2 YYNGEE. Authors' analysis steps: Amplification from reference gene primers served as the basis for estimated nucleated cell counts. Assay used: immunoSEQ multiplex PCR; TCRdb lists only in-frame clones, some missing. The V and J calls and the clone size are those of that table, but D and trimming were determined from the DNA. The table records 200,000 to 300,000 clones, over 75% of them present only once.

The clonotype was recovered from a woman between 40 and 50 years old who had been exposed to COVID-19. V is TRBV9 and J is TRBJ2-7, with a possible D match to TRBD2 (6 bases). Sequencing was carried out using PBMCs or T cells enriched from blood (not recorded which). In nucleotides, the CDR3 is TGTGCCAGCAGCGTAGAGGAACGGGAGAACTACGAGCAGTACGTC. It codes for CASSVEERENYEQYV.